This TCR beta chain was sequenced during a study of T cells in Graves' hyperthyroidism and ophthalmopathy. An absence of ophthalmopathy progression within 18 months meant stable Graves' hyperthyroidism. RNA transcripts served as the template for amplifying TCR beta CDR3 regions. Researchers ran a first-round RT-PCR on the TCR CDR3 using the HTBI primer set. TCRdb analysed the multiplex PCR reads with MiXCR anew, one entry per CDR3 protein. The sample has 300,000 to 450,000 distinct CDR3 sequences, more than 20% seen once. The CDR3 covers 13 residues. J was trimmed by 5 bases and V by 7 bases; bases with no gene match: 10. Germline V lookup: CDR1 SQVTM, CDR2 ANQGSEA.

The chain combines TRBV29-1 with TRBJ2-5; TRBD2 agrees at 7 bases. This TCR was sampled from a middle-aged man with Graves' hyperthyroidism. What was sequenced was blood. CDR3 in amino acids: CSGGGRLLETQYF. The CDR3 DNA reads TGCAGCGGGGGGGGAAGGCTGCTGGAGACCCAGTACTTC.